This TCR beta chain emerged from a study of Ad26.COV2.S vaccination and SARS-CoV-2 variants. Some clones are missing from TCRdb's copy, which holds only in-frame ones; the method was immunoSEQ multiplex PCR. The sample has around 300,000 clones; approximately 86% are singletons. This sample's treatment: 19 received Ad26.COV2.S at low or high dose, single or two shots; five or six received placebo; per-sample allocation not given. Sampling happened 63 days after the first vaccine or placebo injection. The CDR3 length is 13 residues. Per the germline V gene, CDR1 is MNHEY and CDR2 is SVGAGI. Trimming shortened V by 6 bases and J by 2 bases, and 8 bases separated the two germline ends. Study-wide results and caveats: People who got the vaccine had more spike-specific TCR breadth than people who got placebo.

Points on this clone: No antigen is known for it. A much larger clone is a single base away; this may be a read error.

The V gene is TRBV6-5, the J gene TRBJ1-5; D is perhaps TRBD1 (6 bases). The sequencing used peripheral blood, collected in a trial of Ad26.COV2.S vaccine versus placebo. The clonotype comes from a person aged 18-60 years who received the Ad26.COV2.S COVID-19 vaccine or a placebo. CDR3 loop: CASSSGGNQPQHF. The CDR3, as DNA: TGTGCCAGCAGCTCAGGGGGCAATCAGCCCCAGCATTTT.